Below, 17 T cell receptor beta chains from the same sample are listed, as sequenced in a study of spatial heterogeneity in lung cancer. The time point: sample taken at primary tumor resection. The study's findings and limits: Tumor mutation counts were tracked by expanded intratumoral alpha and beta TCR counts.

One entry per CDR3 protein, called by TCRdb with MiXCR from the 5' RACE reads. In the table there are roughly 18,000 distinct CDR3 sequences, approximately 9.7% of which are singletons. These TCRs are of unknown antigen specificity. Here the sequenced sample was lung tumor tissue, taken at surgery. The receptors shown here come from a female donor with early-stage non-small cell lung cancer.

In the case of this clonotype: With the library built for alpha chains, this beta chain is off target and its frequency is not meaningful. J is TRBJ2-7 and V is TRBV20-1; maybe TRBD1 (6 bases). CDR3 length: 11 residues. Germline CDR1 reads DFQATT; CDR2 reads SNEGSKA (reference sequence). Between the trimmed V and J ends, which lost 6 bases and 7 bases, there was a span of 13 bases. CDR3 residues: CSAPIQGEQYF. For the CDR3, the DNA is TGCAGTGCCCCTATTCAGGGGGAGCAGTACTTC.

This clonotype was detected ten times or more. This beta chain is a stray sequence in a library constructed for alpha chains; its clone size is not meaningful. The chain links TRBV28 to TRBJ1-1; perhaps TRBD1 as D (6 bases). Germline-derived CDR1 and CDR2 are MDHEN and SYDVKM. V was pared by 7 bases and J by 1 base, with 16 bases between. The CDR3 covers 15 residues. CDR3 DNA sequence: TGTGCCAGCACATTCCTGGGGGCCCCGAACACTGAAGCTTTCTTT. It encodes CASTFLGAPNTEAFF.

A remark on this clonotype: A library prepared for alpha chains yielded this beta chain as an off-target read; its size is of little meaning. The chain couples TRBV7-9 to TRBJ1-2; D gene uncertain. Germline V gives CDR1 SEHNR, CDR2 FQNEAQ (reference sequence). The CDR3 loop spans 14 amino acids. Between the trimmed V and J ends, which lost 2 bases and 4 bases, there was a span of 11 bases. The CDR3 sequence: CASSLSALAYGYTF. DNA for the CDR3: TGTGCCAGCAGCTTATCAGCCCTAGCCTATGGCTACACCTTC.

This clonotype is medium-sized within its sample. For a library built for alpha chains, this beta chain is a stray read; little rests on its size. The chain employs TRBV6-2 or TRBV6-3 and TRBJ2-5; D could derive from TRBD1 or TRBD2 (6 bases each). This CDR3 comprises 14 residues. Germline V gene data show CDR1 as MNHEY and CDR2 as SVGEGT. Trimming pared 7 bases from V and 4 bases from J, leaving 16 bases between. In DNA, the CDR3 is TGTGCCAGCACCCAGCGGGTAGGGGGAGAGACCCAGTACTTC. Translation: CASTQRVGGETQYF.

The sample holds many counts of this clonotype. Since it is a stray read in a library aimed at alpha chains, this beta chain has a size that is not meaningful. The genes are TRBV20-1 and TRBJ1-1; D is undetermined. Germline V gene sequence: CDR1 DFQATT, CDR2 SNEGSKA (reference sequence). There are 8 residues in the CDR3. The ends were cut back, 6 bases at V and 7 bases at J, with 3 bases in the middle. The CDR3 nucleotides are TGCAGTGCATATGAAGCTTTCTTT. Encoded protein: CSAYEAFF.

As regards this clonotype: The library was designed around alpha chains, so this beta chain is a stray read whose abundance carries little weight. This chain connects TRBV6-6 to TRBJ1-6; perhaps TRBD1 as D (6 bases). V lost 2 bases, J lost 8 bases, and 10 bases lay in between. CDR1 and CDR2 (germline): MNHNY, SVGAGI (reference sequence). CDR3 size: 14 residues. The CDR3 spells CASSYKAGDSPLHF. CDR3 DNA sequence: TGTGCCAGCAGTTACAAGGCAGGGGATTCACCCCTCCACTTT.

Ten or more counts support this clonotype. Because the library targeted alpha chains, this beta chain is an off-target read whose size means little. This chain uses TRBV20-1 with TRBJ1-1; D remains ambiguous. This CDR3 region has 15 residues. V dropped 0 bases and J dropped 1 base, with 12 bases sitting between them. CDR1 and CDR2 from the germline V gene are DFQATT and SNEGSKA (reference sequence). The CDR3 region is CSARDQAVENTEAFF. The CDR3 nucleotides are TGCAGTGCTAGAGATCAGGCGGTGGAGAACACTGAAGCTTTCTTT.

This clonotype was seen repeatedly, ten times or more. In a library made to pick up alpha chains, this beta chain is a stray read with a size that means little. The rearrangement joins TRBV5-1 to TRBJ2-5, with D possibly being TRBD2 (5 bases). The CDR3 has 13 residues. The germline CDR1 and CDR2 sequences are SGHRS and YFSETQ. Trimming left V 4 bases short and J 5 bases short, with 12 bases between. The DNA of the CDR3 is TGCGCCAGCAGCCCGGGTCCGGGGGAGACCCAGTACTTC. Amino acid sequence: CASSPGPGETQYF. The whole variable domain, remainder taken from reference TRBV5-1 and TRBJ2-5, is KAGVTQTPRYLIKTRGQQVTLSCSPISGHRSVSWYQQTPGQGLQFLFEYFSETQRNKGNFPGRFSGRQFSNSRSEMNVSTLELGDSALYLCASSPGPGETQYFGPGTRLLVL.

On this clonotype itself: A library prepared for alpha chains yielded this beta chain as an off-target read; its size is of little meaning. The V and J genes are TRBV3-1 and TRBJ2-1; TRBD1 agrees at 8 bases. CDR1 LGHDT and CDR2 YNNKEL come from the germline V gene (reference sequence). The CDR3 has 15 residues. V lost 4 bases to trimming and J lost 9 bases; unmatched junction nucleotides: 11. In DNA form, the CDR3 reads TGTGCCAGCAGCCTCTGGACAGGGAAAGCTAGTGAGCAGTTCTTC. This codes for CASSLWTGKASEQFF.

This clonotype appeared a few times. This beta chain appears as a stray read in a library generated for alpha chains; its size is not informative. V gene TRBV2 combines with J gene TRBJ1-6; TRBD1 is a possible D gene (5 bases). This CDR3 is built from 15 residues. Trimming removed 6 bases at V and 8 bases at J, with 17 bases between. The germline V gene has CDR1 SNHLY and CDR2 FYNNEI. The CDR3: CASRSGGGPDSPLHF. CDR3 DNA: TGTGCCAGCAGGTCGGGGGGAGGTCCCGATTCACCCCTCCACTTT.

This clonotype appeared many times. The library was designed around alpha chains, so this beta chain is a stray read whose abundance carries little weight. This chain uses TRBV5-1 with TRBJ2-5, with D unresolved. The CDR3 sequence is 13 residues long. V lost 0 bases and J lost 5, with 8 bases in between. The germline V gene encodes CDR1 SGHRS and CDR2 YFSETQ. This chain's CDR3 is CASSLDVSETQYF. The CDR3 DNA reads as TGCGCCAGCAGCTTGGACGTTTCGGAGACCCAGTACTTC.

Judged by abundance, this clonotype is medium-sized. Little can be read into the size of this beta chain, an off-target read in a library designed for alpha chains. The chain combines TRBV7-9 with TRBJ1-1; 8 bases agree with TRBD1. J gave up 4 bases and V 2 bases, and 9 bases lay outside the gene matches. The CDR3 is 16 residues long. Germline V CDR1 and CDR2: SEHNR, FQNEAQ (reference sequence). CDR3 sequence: CASSLNAGGAVTEAFF. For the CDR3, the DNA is TGTGCCAGCAGCTTAAACGCAGGGGGCGCCGTCACTGAAGCTTTCTTT.

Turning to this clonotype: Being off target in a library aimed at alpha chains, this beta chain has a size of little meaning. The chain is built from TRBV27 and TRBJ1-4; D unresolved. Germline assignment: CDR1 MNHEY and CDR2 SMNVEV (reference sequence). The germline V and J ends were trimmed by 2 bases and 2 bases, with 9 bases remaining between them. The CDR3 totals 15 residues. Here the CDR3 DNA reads TGTGCCAGCAGTTTAGCGTTGGGGACTAATGAAAAACTGTTTTTT. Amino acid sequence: CASSLALGTNEKLFF.

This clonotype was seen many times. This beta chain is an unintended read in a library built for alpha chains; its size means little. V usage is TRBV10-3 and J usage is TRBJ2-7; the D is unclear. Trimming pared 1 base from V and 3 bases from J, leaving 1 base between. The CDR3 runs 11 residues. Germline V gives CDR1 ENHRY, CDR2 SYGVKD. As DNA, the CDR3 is TGTGCCATCAGTGAGTTCTACGAGCAGTACTTC. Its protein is CAISEFYEQYF.

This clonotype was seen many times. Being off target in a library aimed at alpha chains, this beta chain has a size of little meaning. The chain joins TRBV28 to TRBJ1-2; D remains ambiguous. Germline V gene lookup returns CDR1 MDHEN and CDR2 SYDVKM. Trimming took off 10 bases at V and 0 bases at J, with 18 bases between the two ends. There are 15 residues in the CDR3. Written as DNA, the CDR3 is TGTGCCACGAAGAGACACCAGTCAGCTAACTATGGCTACACCTTC. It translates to CATKRHQSANYGYTF.

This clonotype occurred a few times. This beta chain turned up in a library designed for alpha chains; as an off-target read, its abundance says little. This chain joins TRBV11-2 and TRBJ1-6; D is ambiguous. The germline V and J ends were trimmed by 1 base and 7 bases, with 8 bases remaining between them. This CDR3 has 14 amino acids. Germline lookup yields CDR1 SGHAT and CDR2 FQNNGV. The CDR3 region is CASSLGTGNSPLHF. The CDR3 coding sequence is TGTGCCAGCAGCTTAGGGACTGGAAATTCACCCCTCCACTTT.

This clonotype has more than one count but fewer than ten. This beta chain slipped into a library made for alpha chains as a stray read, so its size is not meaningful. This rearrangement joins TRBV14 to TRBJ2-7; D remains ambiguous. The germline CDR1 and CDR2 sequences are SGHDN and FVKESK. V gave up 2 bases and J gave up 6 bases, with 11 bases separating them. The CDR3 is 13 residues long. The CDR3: CASSQLTYAEQYF. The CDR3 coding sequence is TGTGCCAGCAGCCAACTCACCTACGCCGAGCAGTACTTC.